The next 25 T cell receptor beta chains were all read from a single sample in a study of OX40 agonist ivuxolimab in advanced cancers. The data were produced by immunoSEQ multiplex PCR, yet TCRdb's version contains in-frame clones alone and is incomplete. Seen here are about 40,000 clones, 65% to 85% observed once, and the top ten hold roughly 20%. The material sequenced was CD4+ or CD8+ T cells sorted from blood, taken in a trial of the OX40 agonist ivuxolimab. The receptors come from an adult with an advanced solid tumor such as melanoma, head and neck, liver or kidney cancer.

J is TRBJ1-1 and V is TRBV7-3; 9 bases are a match to TRBD1. CDR1 SGHTA and CDR2 FQGTGA come from the germline V gene. This CDR3 has 15 amino acids. The J segment lost 5 bases and the V segment lost 5 bases, leaving 9 bases of the junction unmatched. Here the CDR3 DNA reads TGTGCCAGCAGCCCAGGACAGGGGATGGGAACTGAAGCTTTCTTT. Its protein product is CASSPGQGMGTEAFF.

The chain recombines TRBV27 with TRBJ2-3; TRBD2 agrees at 8 bases. CDR1 is MNHEY, CDR2 SMNVEV, per germline (reference sequence). V lost 3 bases to trimming and J lost 0 bases; unmatched junction nucleotides: 5. This CDR3 spans 16 amino acids. The CDR3 is CASSLGLAGSTDTQYF. CDR3 nucleotides: TGTGCCAGCAGTTTGGGGCTAGCGGGTAGCACAGATACGCAGTATTTT.

The chain combines TRBV2 with TRBJ2-7; no clear D gene. Germline loops: CDR1 SNHLY, CDR2 FYNNEI. This CDR3 spans 13 amino acids. Trimming removed 2 bases from V and 8 bases from J, with 13 bases in between. In DNA, the CDR3 is TGTGCCAGCAGTGAATCGTCGAGAGTGCAGCAGTACTTC. This codes for CASSESSRVQQYF.

The chain is built from TRBV5-5 and TRBJ1-5, with D perhaps TRBD1 (5 bases). CDR3 length equals 17 residues. Germline CDR1 SGHKS, CDR2 YYEKEE (reference sequence). V gave up 3 bases and J gave up 2 bases, with 18 bases separating them. The CDR3 nucleotides are TGTGCCAGCAGCTCGTACGATCGGCTGGGGGGCAATCAGCCCCAGCATTTT. Translating it yields CASSSYDRLGGNQPQHF. Based on the CDR3 plus reference TRBV5-5 and TRBJ1-5, the full variable domain is DAGVTQSPTHLIKTRGQQVTLRCSPISGHKSVSWYQQVLGQGPQFIFQYYEKEERGRGNFPDRFSARQFPNYSSELNVNALLLGDSALYLCASSSYDRLGGNQPQHFGDGTRLSIL.

The CDR3 DNA is TGCAGCGTTGTATTCTGGGGGGCGCGAATGGCCTACGAGCAGTACTTC. It yields the protein CSVVFWGARMAYEQYF. The gene calls are TRBV29-1 and TRBJ2-7, with D perhaps TRBD1 or TRBD2 (6 bases each). The CDR3 covers 16 residues. The V end lost 4 bases, the J end lost 2 bases, and 21 bases lay between the germline ends. Germline V gene data show CDR1 as SQVTM and CDR2 as ANQGSEA.

This chain joins TRBV10-3 and TRBJ1-4; D remains ambiguous. The CDR3 has 11 residues. Germline CDR1 ENHRY, CDR2 SYGVKD. The V end lost 0 bases, the J end lost 12 bases, and 5 bases lay between the germline ends. The CDR3 coding sequence is TGTGCCATCAGTGAGTCGCATGAACTGTTTTTT. It encodes CAISESHELFF.

This clone was counted a few times. The chain employs TRBV5-1 and TRBJ2-5; 12 bases map to TRBD2. V lost 4 bases and J lost 2; bases outside the gene matches: 18. Germline-derived CDR1 and CDR2 are SGHRS and YFSETQ. This CDR3 is 20 amino acids long. The CDR3 region is CASSAPTSGRASLIQETQYF. The CDR3 nucleotides are TGCGCCAGCAGCGCGCCGACTAGCGGGAGAGCGAGCTTAATACAAGAGACCCAGTACTTC.

This clone was observed a single time. The chain is built from TRBV9 and TRBJ2-5; possibly TRBD1 for D (7 bases). CDR1 SGDLS and CDR2 YYNGEE come from the germline V gene. The V and J ends lost 0 bases and 4 bases respectively, with 16 bases between them. The CDR3 runs to 16 residues. CDR3 DNA sequence: TGTGCCAGCAGCGTAGCCGGGGCAGGGGGAGGAGAGACCCAGTACTTC. It codes for CASSVAGAGGGETQYF.

This clone was detected once. The chain has TRBV27 and TRBJ2-5; D not certain. The germline V gene has CDR1 MNHEY and CDR2 SMNVEV (reference sequence). The CDR3 spans 11 residues. Trimming pared 1 base from V and 7 bases from J, leaving 4 bases between. The CDR3 here is CASSLYGTQYF. The CDR3 nucleotides are TGTGCCAGCAGTTTATACGGGACCCAGTACTTC.

In its sample, this clone was seen a few times. V usage is TRBV10-3 and J usage is TRBJ2-2; no clear D. Trimming stripped 6 bases from V and 2 bases from J, with 13 bases between. This CDR3 is built from 15 residues. The germline gives CDR1 ENHRY, CDR2 SYGVKD. For the CDR3, the DNA is TGTGCCATCAGCACTCCCGTGGCCAACACCGGGGAGCTGTTTTTT. Amino acids: CAISTPVANTGELFF.

This clone has more than one count but fewer than ten. The chain recombines TRBV12-5 with TRBJ1-5; D is uncertain. V lost 6 bases, J lost 3 bases, and 3 bases lay in between. CDR3 size: 11 residues. Germline assignment: CDR1 LGHNT and CDR2 FRNRAP. CDR3 amino acids: CASGYNQPQHF. The CDR3 DNA is TGTGCTAGTGGCTACAATCAGCCCCAGCATTTT.

The J gene is TRBJ1-1, the V gene TRBV6-5, with D unclear. There are 13 residues in the CDR3. Germline V gene lookup returns CDR1 MNHEY and CDR2 SVGAGI. Trimming pared 7 bases from V and 10 bases from J, leaving 19 bases between. CDR3 bases: TGTGCCAGCATTCAGGACGGAACCAAGGTAGCTTTCTTT. Translated, it gives CASIQDGTKVAFF.

This sequence joins TRBV14 and TRBJ2-1; 8 bases agree with TRBD1. CDR3 size: 17 residues. The V segment lost 2 bases and the J segment 5 bases; nucleotides outside the gene matches: 11. Per germline, CDR1 SGHDN and CDR2 FVKESK. This chain's CDR3 is CASSQKTGALIHNEQFF. DNA of the CDR3: TGTGCCAGCAGCCAAAAGACAGGGGCCCTGATACACAATGAGCAGTTCTTC.

In this sample, this clone turned up a few times. The chain joins TRBV4-1 to TRBJ1-5; no clear D. The V gene's germline CDR1 is MGHRA and CDR2 YSYEKL. CDR3 length: 13 residues. The ends were cut back, 0 bases at V and 9 bases at J, with 9 bases in the middle. As DNA, the CDR3 is TGCGCCAGCAGCCAAGATAGTGACTGGCCCCAGCATTTT. Protein: CASSQDSDWPQHF.

As DNA, the CDR3 is TGTGCCAGCAGCTTGGGAGCGGGAGGGAGGGATGAGCAGTTCTTC. Its translation is CASSLGAGGRDEQFF. The chain employs TRBV5-4 and TRBJ2-1, with 10 nucleotides matching TRBD2. The CDR3 is 15 amino acids. The V segment lost 0 bases and the J segment 8 bases; nucleotides outside the gene matches: 5. Germline V gene lookup returns CDR1 SGHNT and CDR2 YYREEE (reference sequence).

This clone was seen only a few times. The J gene is TRBJ2-3, the V gene TRBV28, with D possibly matching TRBD2 (6 bases). CDR1 and CDR2 (germline): MDHEN, SYDVKM. Trimming left V 6 bases short and J 3 bases short, with 22 bases between. The CDR3 contains 17 residues. CDR3 sequence: CASSSWGVSVQTDTQYF. CDR3 nucleotide sequence: TGTGCCAGCAGCTCGTGGGGGGTTAGTGTTCAGACAGATACGCAGTATTTT.

The V call is TRBV19, the J call TRBJ2-2; D is uncertain. Trimming left V 7 bases short and J 3 bases short, with 6 bases between. The CDR3 runs 12 residues. Germline V gene lookup returns CDR1 LNHDA and CDR2 SQIVND (reference sequence). CDR3 residues: CASTEYTGELFF. In DNA, the CDR3 is TGTGCCAGTACAGAGTACACCGGGGAGCTGTTTTTT.

This chain uses TRBV11-3 with TRBJ2-3; D not resolved. The CDR3 extends over 12 amino acids. Germline lookup yields CDR1 SGHNT and CDR2 YENEEA. Trimming took 2 bases from V and 5 from J, leaving 5 bases between them. DNA of the CDR3: TGTGCCAGCAGCTTACAAAAAGATACGCAGTATTTT. The encoded protein is CASSLQKDTQYF.

This chain uses TRBV9 with TRBJ2-3, with 10 nucleotides matching TRBD2. Germline values: CDR1 SGDLS, CDR2 YYNGEE. V lost 0 bases and J lost 6; bases outside the gene matches: 7. The CDR3 is made up of 16 amino acids. This chain's CDR3 is CASSVEASGSLDTQYF. The CDR3 DNA reads as TGTGCCAGCAGCGTAGAGGCTAGCGGGAGTTTGGATACGCAGTATTTT.

Comments on this clone: Different DNA sequences within this sample yield the same CDR3. The chain employs TRBV12-5 and TRBJ1-2, with D uncertain. This CDR3 is built from 14 residues. Germline CDR1 reads LGHNT; CDR2 reads FRNRAP. The V and J ends lost 5 bases and 3 bases respectively, with 13 bases between them. CDR3 bases: TGTGCTAGTGGTCCCTGGGGATCGGACTATGGCTACACCTTC. The encoded protein is CASGPWGSDYGYTF.

This clone was seen once. The gene calls are TRBV5-1 and TRBJ1-1; D is unresolved. There are 13 residues in the CDR3. Trimming took 1 base from V and 3 from J, leaving 7 bases between them. Germline CDR1 reads SGHRS; CDR2 reads YFSETQ. This CDR3 reads CASSLRVDTEAFF. In DNA, the CDR3 is TGCGCCAGCAGCTTGAGGGTGGACACTGAAGCTTTCTTT.

CDR3 protein: CASSYSGGWEQFF. The CDR3 nucleotides are TGTGCCAGCAGTTACAGTGGCGGCTGGGAGCAGTTCTTC. V gene TRBV6-5 combines with J gene TRBJ2-1; D not resolved. V was pared by 2 bases and J by 10 bases, with 12 bases between. The CDR3 totals 13 residues. Germline V gene data show CDR1 as MNHEY and CDR2 as SVGAGI.

This chain connects TRBV9 to TRBJ2-3, with D possibly matching TRBD1 (6 bases). The CDR3 has 14 residues. V dropped 4 bases and J dropped 6 bases, with 15 bases sitting between them. CDR1 is SGDLS and CDR2 is YYNGEE in the germline V gene. CDR3 in amino acids: CASSPRQEWDTQYF. CDR3 sequence (DNA): TGTGCCAGCAGCCCCCGACAGGAATGGGATACGCAGTATTTT.

The V call is TRBV21-1, the J call TRBJ1-5; the table assigns TRBD1, which was not confirmed against the DNA. TRBV21-1 is recorded as a pseudogene. This CDR3 has 14 residues. For the CDR3, the DNA is TGTGCCTTTCGGACAGGGCCTCACAATCAGCCCCAGCATTTT. Its protein product is CAFRTGPHNQPQHF.

This chain connects TRBV15 to TRBJ2-5; maybe TRBD2 (5 bases). This CDR3 has 15 residues. Germline V CDR1 and CDR2: LNHNV, YYDKDF (reference sequence). V was trimmed by 0 bases and J by 9 bases, leaving 17 bases between them. The CDR3 sequence is CATSRDLDFQDAQYF. CDR3 nucleotide sequence: TGTGCCACCAGCAGAGATCTGGACTTTCAAGACGCCCAGTACTTC.